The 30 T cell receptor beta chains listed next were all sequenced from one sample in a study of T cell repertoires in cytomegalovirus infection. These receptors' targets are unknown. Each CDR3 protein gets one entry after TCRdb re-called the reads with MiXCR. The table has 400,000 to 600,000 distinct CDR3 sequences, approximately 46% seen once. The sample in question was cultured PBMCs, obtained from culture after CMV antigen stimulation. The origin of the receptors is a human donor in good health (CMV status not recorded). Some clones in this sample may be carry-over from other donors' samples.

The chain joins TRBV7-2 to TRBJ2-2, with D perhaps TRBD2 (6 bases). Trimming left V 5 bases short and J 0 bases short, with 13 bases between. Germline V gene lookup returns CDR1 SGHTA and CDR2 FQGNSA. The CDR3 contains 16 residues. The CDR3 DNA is TGTGCCAGCAGCGCCCCGGGACTCGCGAACACCGGGGAGCTGTTTTTT. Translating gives CASSAPGLANTGELFF.

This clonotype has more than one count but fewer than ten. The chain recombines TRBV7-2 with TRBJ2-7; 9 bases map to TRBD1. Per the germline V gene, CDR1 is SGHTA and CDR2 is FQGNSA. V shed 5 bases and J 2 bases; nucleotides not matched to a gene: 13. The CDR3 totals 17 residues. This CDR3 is CASSPQQGAGRTYEQYF. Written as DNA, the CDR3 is TGTGCCAGCAGCCCGCAACAGGGGGCCGGCCGAACCTACGAGCAGTACTTC.

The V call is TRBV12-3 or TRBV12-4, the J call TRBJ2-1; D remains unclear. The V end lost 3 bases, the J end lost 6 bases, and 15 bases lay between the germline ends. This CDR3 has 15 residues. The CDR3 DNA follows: TGTGCCAGCAGTTTCCCCCCTTATAGGGTCAATGAGCAGTTCTTC. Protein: CASSFPPYRVNEQFF.

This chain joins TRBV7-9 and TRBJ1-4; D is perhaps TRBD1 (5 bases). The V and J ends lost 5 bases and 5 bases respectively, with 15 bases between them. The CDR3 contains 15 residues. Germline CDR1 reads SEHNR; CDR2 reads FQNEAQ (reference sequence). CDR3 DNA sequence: TGTGCCAGCAGCCGAGGGGAGAGCTCGAATGAAAAACTGTTTTTT. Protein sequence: CASSRGESSNEKLFF.

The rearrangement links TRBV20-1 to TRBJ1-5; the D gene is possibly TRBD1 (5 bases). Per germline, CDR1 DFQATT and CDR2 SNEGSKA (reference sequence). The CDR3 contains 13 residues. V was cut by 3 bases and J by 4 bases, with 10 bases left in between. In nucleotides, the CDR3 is TGCAGTGCTAGCCAGGGAGTGAATCAGCCCCAGCATTTT. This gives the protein CSASQGVNQPQHF.

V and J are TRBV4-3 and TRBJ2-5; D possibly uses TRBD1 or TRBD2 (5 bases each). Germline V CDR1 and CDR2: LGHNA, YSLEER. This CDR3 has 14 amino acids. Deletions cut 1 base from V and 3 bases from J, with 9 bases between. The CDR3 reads CASSQGGAEETQYF. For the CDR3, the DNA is TGCGCCAGCAGCCAAGGAGGGGCCGAAGAGACCCAGTACTTC.

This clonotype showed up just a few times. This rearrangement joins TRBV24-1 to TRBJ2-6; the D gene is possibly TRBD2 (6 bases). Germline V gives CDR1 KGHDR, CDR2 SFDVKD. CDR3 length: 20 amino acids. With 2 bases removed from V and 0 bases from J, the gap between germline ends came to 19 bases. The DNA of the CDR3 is TGTGCCACCAGTGATTCAGGGCCTGGACTATCCCACTCTGGGGCCAACGTCCTGACTTTC. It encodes CATSDSGPGLSHSGANVLTF.

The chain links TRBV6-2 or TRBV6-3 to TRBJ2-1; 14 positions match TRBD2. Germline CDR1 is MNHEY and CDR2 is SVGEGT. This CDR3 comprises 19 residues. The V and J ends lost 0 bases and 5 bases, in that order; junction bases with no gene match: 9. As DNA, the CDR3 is TGTGCCAGCAGTTACTCGAGAATAGGACTAGCGGGAGGAGACAATGAGCAGTTCTTC. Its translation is CASSYSRIGLAGGDNEQFF.

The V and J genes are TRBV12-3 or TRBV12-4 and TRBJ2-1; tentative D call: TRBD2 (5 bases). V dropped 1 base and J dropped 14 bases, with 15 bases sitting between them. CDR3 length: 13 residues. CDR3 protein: CASSLVEAREKFF. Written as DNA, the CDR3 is TGTGCCAGCAGTTTAGTGGAGGCCCGAGAGAAGTTCTTC.

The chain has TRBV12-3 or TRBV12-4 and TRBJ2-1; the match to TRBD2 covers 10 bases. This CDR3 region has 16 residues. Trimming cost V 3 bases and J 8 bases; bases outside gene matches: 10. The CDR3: CASSLGQAGGFYEQFF. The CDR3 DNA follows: TGTGCCAGCAGTTTGGGGCAAGCGGGAGGGTTTTATGAGCAGTTCTTC.

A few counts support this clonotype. The CDR3 DNA is TGTGCCAGCAGTGACCTGGGTCTAGCCGACAAGGCGAAGCAGTATTTT. Protein product: CASSDLGLADKAKQYF. The rearrangement links TRBV6-1 to TRBJ2-3; tentative D call: TRBD2 (5 bases). CDR3 length: 16 residues. Trimming removed 3 bases at V and 11 bases at J, with 24 bases between. Germline V CDR1 and CDR2: MNHNS, SASEGT.

This CDR3 is CASSLARGDSEKLFF. The CDR3 DNA follows: TGTGCCAGCAGCTTGGCTCGGGGGGACAGTGAAAAACTGTTTTTT. This chain joins TRBV5-4 and TRBJ1-4, with TRBD1 matching 7 bases. The V gene's germline CDR1 is SGHNT and CDR2 YYREEE (reference sequence). V shed 0 bases and J 7 bases; nucleotides not matched to a gene: 6. This CDR3 comprises 15 residues.

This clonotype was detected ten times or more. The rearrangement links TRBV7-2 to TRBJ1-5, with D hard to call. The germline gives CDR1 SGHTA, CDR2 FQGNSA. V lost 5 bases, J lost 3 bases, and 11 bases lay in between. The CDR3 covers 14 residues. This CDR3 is CASSPQPFNQPQHF. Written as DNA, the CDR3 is TGTGCCAGCAGCCCCCAGCCGTTCAATCAGCCCCAGCATTTT.

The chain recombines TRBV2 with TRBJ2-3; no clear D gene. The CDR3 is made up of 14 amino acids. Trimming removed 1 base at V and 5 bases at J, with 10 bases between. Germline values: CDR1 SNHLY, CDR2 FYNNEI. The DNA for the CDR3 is TGTGCCAGCAGTGAAGAACGGGTGGGAGATACGCAGTATTTT. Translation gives CASSEERVGDTQYF.

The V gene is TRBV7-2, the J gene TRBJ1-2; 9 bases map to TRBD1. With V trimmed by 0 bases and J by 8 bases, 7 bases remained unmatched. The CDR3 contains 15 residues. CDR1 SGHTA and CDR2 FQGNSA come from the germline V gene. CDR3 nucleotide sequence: TGTGCCAGCAGCTTAGCCCCGGACAGGGGTCAGGGCTACACCTTC. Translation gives CASSLAPDRGQGYTF. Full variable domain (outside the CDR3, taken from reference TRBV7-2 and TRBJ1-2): GAGVSQSPSNKVTEKGKDVELRCDPISGHTALYWYRQSLGQGLEFLIYFQGNSAPDKSGLPSDRFSAERTGGSVSTLTIQRTQQEDSAVYLCASSLAPDRGQGYTFGSGTRLTVV.

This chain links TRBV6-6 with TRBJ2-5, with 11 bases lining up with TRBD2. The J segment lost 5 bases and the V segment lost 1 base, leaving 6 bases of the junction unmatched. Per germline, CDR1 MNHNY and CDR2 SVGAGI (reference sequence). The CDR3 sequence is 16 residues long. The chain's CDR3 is CASSYLAGGPRETQYF. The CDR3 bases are TGTGCCAGCAGTTACTTAGCGGGAGGGCCTCGGGAGACCCAGTACTTC.

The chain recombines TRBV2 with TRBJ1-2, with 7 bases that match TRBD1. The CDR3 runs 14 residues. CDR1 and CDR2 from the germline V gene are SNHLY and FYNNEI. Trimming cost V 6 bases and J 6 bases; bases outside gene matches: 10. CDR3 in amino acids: CASRQTGPVHGYTF. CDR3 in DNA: TGTGCCAGCAGGCAGACAGGGCCGGTTCATGGCTACACCTTC.

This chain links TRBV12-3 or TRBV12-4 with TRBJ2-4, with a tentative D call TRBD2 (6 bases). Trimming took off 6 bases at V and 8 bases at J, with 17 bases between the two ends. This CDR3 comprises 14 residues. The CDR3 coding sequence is TGTGCCAGCAGACAGGAGGGTTTGTTAGACATTCAGTACTTC. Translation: CASRQEGLLDIQYF.

The CDR3 spells CASSLTPLYEQYF. The CDR3 DNA follows: TGTGCCAGCAGCTTAACGCCCCTCTACGAGCAGTACTTC. The genes are TRBV7-2 and TRBJ2-7; D unresolved. Per germline, CDR1 SGHTA and CDR2 FQGNSA. V lost 2 bases, J lost 3 bases, and 8 bases lay in between. The CDR3 is 13 residues long.

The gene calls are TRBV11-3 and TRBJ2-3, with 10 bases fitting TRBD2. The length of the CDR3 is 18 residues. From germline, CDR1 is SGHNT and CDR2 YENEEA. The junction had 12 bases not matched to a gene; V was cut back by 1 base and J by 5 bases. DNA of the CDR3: TGTGCCAGCAGCTTAGGGCAGACTAGCGGGTCCCCTGGAGATACGCAGTATTTT. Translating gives CASSLGQTSGSPGDTQYF.

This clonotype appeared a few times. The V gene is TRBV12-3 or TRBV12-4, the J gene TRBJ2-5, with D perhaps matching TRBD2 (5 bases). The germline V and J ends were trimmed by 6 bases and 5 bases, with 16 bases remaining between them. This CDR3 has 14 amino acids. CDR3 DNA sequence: TGTGCCAGCAGCCAAACCAGGTCGGGGGAGACCCAGTACTTC. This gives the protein CASSQTRSGETQYF.

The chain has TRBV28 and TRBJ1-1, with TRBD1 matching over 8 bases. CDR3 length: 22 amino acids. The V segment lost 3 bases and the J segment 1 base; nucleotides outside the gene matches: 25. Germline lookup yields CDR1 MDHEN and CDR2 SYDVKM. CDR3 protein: CASSLDFTFPGQEGIQNTEAFF. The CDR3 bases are TGTGCCAGCAGTTTGGACTTTACCTTCCCGGGACAGGAGGGGATACAGAACACTGAAGCTTTCTTT.

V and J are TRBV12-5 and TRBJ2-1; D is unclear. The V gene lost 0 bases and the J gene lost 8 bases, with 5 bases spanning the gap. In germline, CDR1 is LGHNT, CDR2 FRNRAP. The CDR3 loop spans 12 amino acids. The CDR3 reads CASGLVLDEQFF. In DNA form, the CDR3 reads TGTGCTAGTGGTTTGGTACTTGATGAGCAGTTCTTC.

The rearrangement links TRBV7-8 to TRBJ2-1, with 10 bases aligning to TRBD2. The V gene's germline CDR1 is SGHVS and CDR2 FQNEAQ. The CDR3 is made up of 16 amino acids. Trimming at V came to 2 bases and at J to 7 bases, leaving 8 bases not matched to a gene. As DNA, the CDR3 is TGTGCCAGCAGCTTAAAGTTCGAGCGGGGGGGAAATGAGCAGTTCTTC. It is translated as CASSLKFERGGNEQFF.

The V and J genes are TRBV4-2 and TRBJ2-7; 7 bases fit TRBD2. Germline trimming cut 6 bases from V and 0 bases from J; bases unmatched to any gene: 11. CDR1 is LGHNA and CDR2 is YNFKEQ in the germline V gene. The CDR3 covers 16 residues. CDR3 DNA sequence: TGTGCCAGCAGTCTGGAGGGGAGGGCCAGCTCCTACGAGCAGTACTTC. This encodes CASSLEGRASSYEQYF.

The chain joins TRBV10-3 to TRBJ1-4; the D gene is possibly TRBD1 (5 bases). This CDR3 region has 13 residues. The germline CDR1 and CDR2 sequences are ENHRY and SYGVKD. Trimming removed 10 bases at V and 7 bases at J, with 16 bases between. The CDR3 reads CATQGVEAEKLFF. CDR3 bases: TGTGCCACCCAGGGCGTCGAAGCTGAAAAACTGTTTTTT.

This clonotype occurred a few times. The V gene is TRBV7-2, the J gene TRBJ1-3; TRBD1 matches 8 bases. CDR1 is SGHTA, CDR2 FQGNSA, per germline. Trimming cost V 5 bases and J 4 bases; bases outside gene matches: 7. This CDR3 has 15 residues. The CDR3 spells CASSRDRGIGNTIYF. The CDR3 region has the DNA TGTGCCAGCAGCCGAGACAGGGGAATCGGAAACACCATATATTTT.

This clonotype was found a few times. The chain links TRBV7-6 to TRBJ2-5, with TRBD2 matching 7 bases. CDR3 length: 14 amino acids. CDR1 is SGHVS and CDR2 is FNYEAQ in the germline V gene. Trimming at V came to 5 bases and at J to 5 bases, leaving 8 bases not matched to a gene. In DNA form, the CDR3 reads TGTGCCAGCAGCACGGGGGGAGGTATGGAGACCCAGTACTTC. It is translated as CASSTGGGMETQYF. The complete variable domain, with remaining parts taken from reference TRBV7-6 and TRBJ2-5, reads GAGVSQSPRYKVTKRGQDVALRCDPISGHVSLYWYRQALGQGPEFLTYFNYEAQQDKSGLPNDRFSAERPEGSISTLTIQRTEQRDSAMYRCASSTGGGMETQYFGPGTRLLVL.

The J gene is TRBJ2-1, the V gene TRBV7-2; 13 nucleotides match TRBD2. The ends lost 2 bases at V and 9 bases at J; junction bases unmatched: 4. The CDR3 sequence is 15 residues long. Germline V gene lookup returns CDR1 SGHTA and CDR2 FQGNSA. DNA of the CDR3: TGTGCCAGCAGCTTAAGACTAGCGGGGGGTGTTGAGCAGTTCTTC. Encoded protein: CASSLRLAGGVEQFF.

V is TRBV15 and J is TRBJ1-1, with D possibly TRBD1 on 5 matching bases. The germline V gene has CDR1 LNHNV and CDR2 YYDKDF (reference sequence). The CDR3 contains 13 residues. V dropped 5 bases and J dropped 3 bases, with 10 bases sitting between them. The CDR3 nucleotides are TGTGCCACCAGCGTCGGGGGAGACACTGAAGCTTTCTTT. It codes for CATSVGGDTEAFF.